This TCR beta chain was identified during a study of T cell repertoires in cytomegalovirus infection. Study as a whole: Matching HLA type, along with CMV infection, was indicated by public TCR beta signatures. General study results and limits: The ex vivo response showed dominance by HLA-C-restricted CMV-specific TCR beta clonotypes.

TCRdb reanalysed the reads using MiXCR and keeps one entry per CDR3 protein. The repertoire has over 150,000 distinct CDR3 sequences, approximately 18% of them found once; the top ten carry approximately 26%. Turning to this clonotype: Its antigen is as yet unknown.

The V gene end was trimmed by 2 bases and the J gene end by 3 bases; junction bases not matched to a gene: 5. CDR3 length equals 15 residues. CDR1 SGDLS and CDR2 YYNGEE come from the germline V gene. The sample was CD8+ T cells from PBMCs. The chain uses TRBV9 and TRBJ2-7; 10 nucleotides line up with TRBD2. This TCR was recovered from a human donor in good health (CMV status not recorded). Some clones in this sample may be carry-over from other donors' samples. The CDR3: CASSVLAGGHYEQYF. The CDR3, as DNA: TGTGCCAGCAGCGTTTTAGCGGGGGGCCACTACGAGCAGTACTTC.